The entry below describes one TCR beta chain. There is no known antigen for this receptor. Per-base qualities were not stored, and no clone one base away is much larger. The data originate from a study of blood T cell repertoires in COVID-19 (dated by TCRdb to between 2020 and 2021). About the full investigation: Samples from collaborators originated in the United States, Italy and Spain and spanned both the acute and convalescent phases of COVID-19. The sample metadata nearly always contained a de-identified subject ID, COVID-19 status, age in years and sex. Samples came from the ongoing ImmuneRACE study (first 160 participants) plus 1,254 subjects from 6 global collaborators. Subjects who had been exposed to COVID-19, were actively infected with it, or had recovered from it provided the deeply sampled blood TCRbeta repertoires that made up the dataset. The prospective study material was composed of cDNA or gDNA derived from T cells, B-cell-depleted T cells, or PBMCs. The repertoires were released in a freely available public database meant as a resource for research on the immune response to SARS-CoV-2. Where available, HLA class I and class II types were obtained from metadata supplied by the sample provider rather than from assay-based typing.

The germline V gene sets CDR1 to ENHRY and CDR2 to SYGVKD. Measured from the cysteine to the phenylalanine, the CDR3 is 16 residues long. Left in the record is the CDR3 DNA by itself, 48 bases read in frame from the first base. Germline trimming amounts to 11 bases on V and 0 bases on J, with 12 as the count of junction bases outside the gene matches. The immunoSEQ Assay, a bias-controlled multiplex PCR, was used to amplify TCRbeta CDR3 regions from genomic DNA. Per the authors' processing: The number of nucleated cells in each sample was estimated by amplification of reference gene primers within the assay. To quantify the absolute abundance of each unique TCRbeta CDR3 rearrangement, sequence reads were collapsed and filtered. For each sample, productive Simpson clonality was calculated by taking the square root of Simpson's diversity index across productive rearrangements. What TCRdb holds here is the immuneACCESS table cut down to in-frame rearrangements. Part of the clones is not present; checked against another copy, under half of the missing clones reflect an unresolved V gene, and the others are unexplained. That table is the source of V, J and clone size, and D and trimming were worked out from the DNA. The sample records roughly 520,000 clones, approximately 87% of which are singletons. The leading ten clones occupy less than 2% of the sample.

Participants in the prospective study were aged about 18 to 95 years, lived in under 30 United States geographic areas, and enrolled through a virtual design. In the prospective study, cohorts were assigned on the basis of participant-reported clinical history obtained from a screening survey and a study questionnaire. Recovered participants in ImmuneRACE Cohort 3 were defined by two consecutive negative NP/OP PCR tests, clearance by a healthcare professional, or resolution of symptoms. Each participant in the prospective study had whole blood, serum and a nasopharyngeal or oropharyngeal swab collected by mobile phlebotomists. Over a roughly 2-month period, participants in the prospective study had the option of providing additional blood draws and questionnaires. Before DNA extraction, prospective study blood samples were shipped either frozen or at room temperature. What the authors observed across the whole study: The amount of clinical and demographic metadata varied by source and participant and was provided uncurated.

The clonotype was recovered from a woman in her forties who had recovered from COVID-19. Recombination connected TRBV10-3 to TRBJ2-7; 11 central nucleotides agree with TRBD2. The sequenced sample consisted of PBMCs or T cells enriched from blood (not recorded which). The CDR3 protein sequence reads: CASGPGLADLSYEQYF. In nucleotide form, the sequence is TGTGCCTCAGGTCCGGGACTAGCGGACCTCTCCTACGAGCAGTACTTC.